These T cell receptor beta chains were read from a single sample in a study of cytomegalovirus exposure and HLA in healthy donors. Sequencing was performed with immunoSEQ multiplex PCR; in TCRdb, only in-frame clones are kept and a portion is missing. This sample has some 250,000 clones, with roughly 82% found just once. Sequencing input: PBMCs. Receptors originate from a woman aged 40 to 50 in good health and CMV-seropositive. Each CDR3 is given with its conserved first and last residue. D genes are given only for firm matches. Some rows mark clone size as missing; the rest say once, few, many or name a class of expanded clone.

>TRBJ2-1|TRBD1|-|TRBV9
TGTGCCAGCAGCGTAGATCGGACAGGGACCTTTAATGAGCAGTTCTTC
CASSVDRTGTFNEQFF
>TRBJ2-7|-|-|TRBV19
TGTGCCAGTAGTGCCGGGGCTAGCGTTTTCTACGAGCAGTACTTC
CASSAGASVFYEQYF
>TRBJ1-1|-|few|TRBV7-3
TGTGCCAGCAGCTTTACTCCGAACACTGAAGCTTTCTTT
CASSFTPNTEAFF
>TRBJ1-2|-|-|TRBV6-5
TGTGCCAGCTACTATTCCTATGGCTACACCTTC
CASYYSYGYTF
>TRBJ2-1|TRBD1|-|TRBV11-1
TGTGCCAGCAGTTTAGTTGGGCTTACAGGGGACAATGAGCAGTTCTTC
CASSLVGLTGDNEQFF
>TRBJ1-2|TRBD1|-|TRBV6-5
TGTGCCAGCAGGATACAGGGGGCGTCGGACTATGGCTACACCTTC
CASRIQGASDYGYTF
>TRBJ2-5|TRBD1|-|TRBV5-6
TGTGCCAGCAGCGTACAGGGGGCTGGGCAAGAGACCCAGTACTTC
CASSVQGAGQETQYF
>TRBJ2-7|TRBD2|few|TRBV18
TGTGCCAGCTCACCATCCATGGGAGGGACGGACGAGCAGTACTTC
CASSPSMGGTDEQYF
>TRBJ1-2|-|-|TRBV10-3
TGTGCCATCAGTGGGGGGGGGAGTGGCTACACCTTC
CAISGGGSGYTF
>TRBJ2-7|-|few|TRBV2
TGTGCCACCACACCCGGCGGCTACGAGCAGTACTTC
CATTPGGYEQYF
>TRBJ2-7|-|-|TRBV5-6
TGTGCCAGCAGTTCCCTCCTGCGGGACTACGAGCAGTACTTC
CASSSLLRDYEQYF
>TRBJ2-2|TRBD1|few|TRBV30
TGTGCCTGGACGGGACAGGGGGTCACCGGGGAGCTGTTTTTT
CAWTGQGVTGELFF
>TRBJ1-1|-|-|TRBV25-1
TGTGCCAGCAGTGAAGGGGGGGACGACGCTTTCTTT
CASSEGGDDAFF
>TRBJ1-2|-|few|TRBV5-1
TGCGCCAGCAGCTCTCAGGGCTCTAACTATGGCTACACCTTC
CASSSQGSNYGYTF
>TRBJ2-7|-|-|TRBV18
TGTGCCAGCTCACCAGTGTCAAGCGCAAACTCGGGGCAGTACTTC
CASSPVSSANSGQYF
>TRBJ2-3|TRBD2|-|TRBV10-1
TGCGCCAGCAGTGACCCGGGACTAGCGAACATCCCAGATACGCAGTATTTT
CASSDPGLANIPDTQYF
>TRBJ2-1|-|few|TRBV4-2
TGTGCCAGCAGCCCCCCAGGGGTCAATGAGCAGTTCTTC
CASSPPGVNEQFF
>TRBJ2-5|-|-|TRBV5-1
TGCGCCAGCAGCTTTCAGGGTGAGACCCAGTACTTC
CASSFQGETQYF
>TRBJ1-3|-|-|TRBV5-1
TGCGCCAGCAGCTCCGGCGCGGTCGTTGGAAACACCATATATTTT
CASSSGAVVGNTIYF
>TRBJ2-5|-|-|TRBV4-3
TGCGCCAGCAGCCAAGAACGGCGGGGGACCCAGTACTTC
CASSQERRGTQYF
>TRBJ1-2|-|-|TRBV7-9
TGTGCCAGCAGCTTACAGAACTATGGCTACACCTTC
CASSLQNYGYTF
>TRBJ1-3|-|once|TRBV18
TGTGCCAGCTCACCCCTCGAGGGCAGTGGAAACACCATATATTTT
CASSPLEGSGNTIYF
>TRBJ1-2|TRBD1|-|TRBV19
TGTGCCAGTAGTGGACTCGGGACAGGGTATGGCTACACCTTC
CASSGLGTGYGYTF
>TRBJ1-1|TRBD1|-|TRBV5-1
TGCGCCAGCAGCCCCACCGGGACAGTGCTGAACACTGAAGCTTTCTTT
CASSPTGTVLNTEAFF
>TRBJ1-4|-|-|TRBV4-2
TGTGCCAGCAGCCAAGATCCTAGGGGAAAGGATGAAAAACTGTTTTTT
CASSQDPRGKDEKLFF
>TRBJ2-7|TRBD1|few|TRBV30
TGTGCCTGGAACAAGGTCAGGGGGTCCGAGCAGTACTTC
CAWNKVRGSEQYF
>TRBJ1-1|-|few|TRBV18
TGTGCCAGCTCAACCAGTATGTTGGCTGAAGCTTTCTTT
CASSTSMLAEAFF
>TRBJ2-1|TRBD2|once|TRBV5-4
TGTGCCAGCAGCTTGGGGAGCAGCGGGAACTACAATGAGCAGTTCTTC
CASSLGSSGNYNEQFF
>TRBJ1-1|-|few|TRBV20-1
TGCAGTGCTAGGGGAGGCACTGAAGCTTTCTTT
CSARGGTEAFF
>TRBJ2-1|TRBD2|-|TRBV28
TGTGCCAGCAGTCCACGCCCGACTAGCGGGGTTTACAATGAGCAGTTCTTC
CASSPRPTSGVYNEQFF
>TRBJ1-1|-|-|TRBV6-6
TGTGCCAGCAGTTACGGAGCAATTCGAGGCGAAGCTTTCTTT
CASSYGAIRGEAFF
>TRBJ2-7|TRBD2|-|TRBV10-2
TGCGCCAGCAGTAGCGGGAGTCGGTACGAGCAGTACTTC
CASSSGSRYEQYF
>TRBJ2-1|TRBD2|-|TRBV13
TGTGCCAGCAGCTCGGGGCTAGCGGGAGAGAAGCAGTTCTTC
CASSSGLAGEKQFF
>TRBJ1-1|-|-|TRBV6-6
TGTGCCAGCACCCAAGGGAGGACTGAAGCTTTCTTT
CASTQGRTEAFF
>TRBJ2-7|-|-|TRBV6-5
TGTGCCAGCAGTTACTTAGTCACTTCCTACGAGCAGTACTTC
CASSYLVTSYEQYF
>TRBJ2-5|TRBD2|-|TRBV18
TGTGCCAGCTCACCACCTTCCGGACTAGCGGCTCAAGAGACCCAGTACTTC
CASSPPSGLAAQETQYF
>TRBJ1-2|TRBD1|-|TRBV30
TGTGCCTGGAGTGTCGACAGGGTCTATGGCTACACCTTC
CAWSVDRVYGYTF
>TRBJ2-6|TRBD1|-|TRBV7-9
TGTGCCAGCAGCCGAAAGGGACAGGGGGACGGGGCCAACGTCCTGACTTTC
CASSRKGQGDGANVLTF
>TRBJ2-7|-|-|TRBV5-4
TGTGCCAGCAGCTTGGGGACACTTTACGAGCAGTACTTC
CASSLGTLYEQYF
>TRBJ2-7|-|few|TRBV9
TGTGCCAGCAGCGTAGGTGCCCTAGCGTCAACCTACGAGCAGTACTTC
CASSVGALASTYEQYF
>TRBJ2-2|TRBD1|-|TRBV30
TGTGCCTGGACCTCTTTCAGGGACAGGGGGTTAGGCGGGGAGCTGTTTTTT
CAWTSFRDRGLGGELFF
>TRBJ2-4|-|-|TRBV7-2
TGTGCCAGCAGCCGTGAGGGGGGGCGGAACATTCAGTACTTC
CASSREGGRNIQYF
>TRBJ1-1|-|-|TRBV7-2
TGTGCCAGCAGCTTAGGTGGACGGGGCACTGAAGCTTTCTTT
CASSLGGRGTEAFF
>TRBJ1-5|-|-|TRBV7-2
TGTGCCAGCAGCAGCGGAAACCGGGACATACATCAGCCCCAGCATTTT
CASSSGNRDIHQPQHF
>TRBJ2-7|TRBD2|-|TRBV19
TGTGCCAGTAGTATGGGACTAGCGGGAGGGAATTACGAGCAGTACTTC
CASSMGLAGGNYEQYF
>TRBJ2-1|TRBD2|once|TRBV9
TGTGCCAGCGGGAGCGGGGGGTCCTACAATGAGCAGTTCTTC
CASGSGGSYNEQFF
>TRBJ2-7|TRBD1|few|TRBV5-6
TGTGCCAGCAGCCAGACAGGGGGCATCGACGAGCAGTACTTC
CASSQTGGIDEQYF
>TRBJ1-2|TRBD1|few|TRBV6-5
TGTGCCAGCAGCGACAGGGGATTGGATGGCTACACCTTC
CASSDRGLDGYTF